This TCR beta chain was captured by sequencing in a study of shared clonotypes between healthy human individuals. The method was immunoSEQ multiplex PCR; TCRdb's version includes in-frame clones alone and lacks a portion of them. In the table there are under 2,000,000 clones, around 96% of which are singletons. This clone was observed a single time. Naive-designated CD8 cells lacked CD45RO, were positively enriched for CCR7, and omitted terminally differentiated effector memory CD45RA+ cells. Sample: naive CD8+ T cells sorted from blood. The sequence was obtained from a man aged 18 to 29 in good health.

This CDR3 is CASSLGLQMGEYF. The CDR3 DNA is TGTGCCAGCAGTCTGGGACTTCAGATGGGGGAGTACTTC. The chain combines TRBV2 with TRBJ2-7; possible D gene TRBD2, 6 bases. Germline loops: CDR1 SNHLY, CDR2 FYNNEI. This CDR3 has 13 amino acids. V was shortened by 5 bases and J by 11 bases, with 19 bases between the two germline ends.